These 26 T cell receptor beta chains originate from one sample sequenced in a study of blood T cell repertoires in COVID-19. Method: immunoSEQ multiplex PCR; TCRdb's copy keeps in-frame clones and lacks some. The sample consists of about 380,000 clones, about 85% of them appearing once. Material for sequencing was peripheral blood. These receptors all stem from a woman between 18 and 29 years old with acute or convalescent COVID-19.

The V gene is TRBV3-1 (or the pseudogene TRBV3-2), the J gene TRBJ2-2, with 11 bases identical to TRBD2. Looked up from germline, CDR1 is LGHDT and CDR2 is YNNKEL (reference sequence). Trimming at V came to 0 bases and at J to 1 base, leaving 4 bases not matched to a gene. The CDR3 extends over 18 amino acids. CDR3 loop: CASSQDGLAGGNTGELFF. The CDR3, as DNA: TGTGCCAGCAGCCAAGATGGCCTAGCGGGAGGGAACACCGGGGAGCTGTTTTTT.

The chain couples TRBV6-5 to TRBJ1-4; D is uncertain. CDR1 is MNHEY, CDR2 SVGAGI, per germline. Trimming left V 6 bases short and J 10 bases short, with 9 bases between. There are 11 residues in the CDR3. CDR3 region: CASSPLGKLFF. CDR3 DNA: TGTGCCAGCAGCCCGCTCGGAAAACTGTTTTTT.

The rearrangement links TRBV6-5 to TRBJ1-2, with D perhaps matching TRBD1 (6 bases). The CDR3 runs to 13 residues. Germline loops: CDR1 MNHEY, CDR2 SVGAGI. V was clipped by 8 bases and J by 2 bases, with 12 bases between them. The CDR3 loop reads CASHSDRNYGYTF. The CDR3 coding sequence is TGTGCCAGCCATTCCGACAGGAACTATGGCTACACCTTC.

The sample holds one count of this clone. The chain couples TRBV20-1 to TRBJ2-3, with TRBD1 matching over 12 bases. Trimming cost V 3 bases and J 5 bases; bases outside gene matches: 6. This CDR3 has 15 amino acids. Looked up from germline, CDR1 is DFQATT and CDR2 is SNEGSKA (reference sequence). The DNA for the CDR3 is TGCAGTGCTAGTAGGGACAGGGGGCGGGAAGATACGCAGTATTTT. As protein: CSASRDRGREDTQYF.

J is TRBJ2-2 and V is TRBV6-5; D remains unclear. There are 12 residues in the CDR3. Germline loops: CDR1 MNHEY, CDR2 SVGAGI. Trimming stripped 5 bases from V and 6 bases from J, with 7 bases between. CDR3 sequence reads: CASSPGPGELFF. CDR3 coding DNA: TGTGCCAGCAGTCCAGGTCCCGGGGAGCTGTTTTTT.

This chain links TRBV19 with TRBJ2-7; D is possibly TRBD1 (6 bases). Trimming removed 6 bases from V and 1 base from J, with 10 bases in between. The germline gives CDR1 LNHDA, CDR2 SQIVND (reference sequence). The CDR3 is 13 amino acids. CDR3 nucleotide sequence: TGTGCCAGTAGACCGACAGGATCCTACGAGCAGTACTTC. Translating gives CASRPTGSYEQYF.

This clone was counted many times. The V and J genes are TRBV6-6 and TRBJ1-1; 10 bases map to TRBD1. The trim removed 2 bases at V and 6 bases at J, leaving 3 bases unmatched. The CDR3 is 14 residues long. Germline V CDR1 and CDR2: MNHNY, SVGAGI (reference sequence). CDR3 sequence: CASSYDRGRAEAFF. As DNA, the CDR3 is TGTGCCAGCAGTTACGACAGGGGGCGGGCTGAAGCTTTCTTT.

The chain combines TRBV7-9 with TRBJ1-1; the D gene is possibly TRBD1 (6 bases). CDR1 is SEHNR and CDR2 is FQNEAQ in the germline V gene (reference sequence). Trimming took off 6 bases at V and 1 base at J, with 9 bases between the two ends. The CDR3 covers 13 residues. The CDR3 sequence: CASSDRRNTEAFF. In DNA form, the CDR3 reads TGTGCCAGCAGTGACAGGAGGAACACTGAAGCTTTCTTT.

V is TRBV2 and J is TRBJ1-6; 9 bases are shared with TRBD1. This CDR3 has 16 residues. Trimming at V came to 4 bases and at J to 10 bases, leaving 11 bases not matched to a gene. Germline CDR1 reads SNHLY; CDR2 reads FYNNEI. The CDR3 DNA follows: TGTGCCAGCAGTGTGGGCGGGGGACAGGGACAGTCACCCCTCCACTTT. Its protein is CASSVGGGQGQSPLHF.

With regard to this clone: The same CDR3 arises from other DNA sequences in this sample as well. V gene TRBV2 combines with J gene TRBJ2-3; 8 bases are a match to TRBD1. Losses at the gene ends were 5 bases for V and 3 bases for J; bases not matched to a gene: 4. From germline, CDR1 is SNHLY and CDR2 FYNNEI. The CDR3 contains 14 residues. CDR3 in amino acids: CASSRQGRTDTQYF. The CDR3 nucleotides read TGTGCCAGCAGTAGACAGGGGCGAACAGATACGCAGTATTTT.

The genes are TRBV19 and TRBJ1-5, with unresolved D. Germline lookup yields CDR1 LNHDA and CDR2 SQIVND (reference sequence). CDR3 length equals 14 residues. Trimming removed 6 bases from V and 0 bases from J, with 9 bases in between. In nucleotides, the CDR3 is TGTGCCAGTAGGATCGGCGGTAGCAATCAGCCCCAGCATTTT. This encodes CASRIGGSNQPQHF.

This clone turned up a few times. The chain combines TRBV4-1 with TRBJ1-5, with 7 bases matching TRBD1. The germline CDR1 and CDR2 sequences are MGHRA and YSYEKL. J was trimmed by 0 bases and V by 1 base; bases with no gene match: 12. The CDR3 consists of 19 residues. The CDR3 sequence is CASSQVIGGQNYSNQPQHF. The CDR3 region has the DNA TGCGCCAGCAGCCAAGTCATTGGGGGACAGAATTATAGCAATCAGCCCCAGCATTTT.

This rearrangement joins TRBV24-1 to TRBJ2-1, with 10 bases that match TRBD2. Germline trimming cut 4 bases from V and 0 bases from J; bases unmatched to any gene: 2. This CDR3 spans 16 amino acids. CDR1 is KGHDR, CDR2 SFDVKD, per germline. The CDR3 reads CATSDRLAGSYNEQFF. The CDR3 DNA reads TGTGCCACCAGTGACCGACTAGCGGGCTCCTACAATGAGCAGTTCTTC.

This clone came up once. The chain couples TRBV6-5 to TRBJ2-3, with 10 nucleotides matching TRBD1. Germline lookup yields CDR1 MNHEY and CDR2 SVGAGI. V lost 4 bases, J lost 4 bases, and 5 bases stayed unmatched. The CDR3 is 15 amino acids. The CDR3 DNA follows: TGTGCCAGCAGTTTCCGGGACAGGGGCCCAGATACGCAGTATTTT. Protein sequence: CASSFRDRGPDTQYF.

The chain carries TRBV24-1 and TRBJ2-2; TRBD1 aligns across 7 bases. Germline V gives CDR1 KGHDR, CDR2 SFDVKD. The CDR3 spans 13 residues. The trim removed 5 bases at V and 9 bases at J, leaving 5 bases unmatched. This CDR3 reads CATSGIQGRELFF. The CDR3 nucleotides are TGTGCCACCAGTGGGATACAGGGGCGGGAGCTGTTTTTT.

The chain is built from TRBV6-5 and TRBJ2-7; D is unresolved. V lost 5 bases and J lost 1, with 6 bases in between. This CDR3 is 12 amino acids long. Germline V gene data show CDR1 as MNHEY and CDR2 as SVGAGI. CDR3 DNA: TGTGCCAGCAGTCTCCGTTCCTACGAGCAGTACTTC. Its translation: CASSLRSYEQYF.

This chain connects TRBV5-1 to TRBJ1-1; D uncertain. V lost 0 bases and J lost 5, with 23 bases in between. Per germline, CDR1 SGHRS and CDR2 YFSETQ. The CDR3 runs to 18 residues. Written as DNA, the CDR3 is TGCGCCAGCAGCTTGGGCTACAGAGGAGGGTACTCAGGTACTGAAGCTTTCTTT. Amino acid sequence: CASSLGYRGGYSGTEAFF.

The chain links TRBV19 to TRBJ2-7, with 10 bases aligning to TRBD1. Germline-derived CDR1 and CDR2 are LNHDA and SQIVND (reference sequence). V was clipped by 5 bases and J by 5 bases; unmatched bases: 6. The CDR3 totals 14 residues. The CDR3 here is CASSQGQGFDEQYF. CDR3 nucleotides: TGTGCCAGTAGTCAGGGACAGGGGTTCGACGAGCAGTACTTC.

The chain combines TRBV5-4 with TRBJ1-2, with TRBD1 identical over 7 bases. Germline V gene lookup returns CDR1 SGHNT and CDR2 YYREEE (reference sequence). V lost 5 bases to trimming and J lost 5 bases; unmatched junction nucleotides: 18. The CDR3 has 17 residues. CDR3 sequence (DNA): TGTGCCAGCAGGGGCACGGGACAGAGGTTTAGCTCTTATGGCTACACCTTC. This translates into CASRGTGQRFSSYGYTF.

The genes are TRBV24-1 and TRBJ2-2, with 12 bases fitting TRBD1. The CDR3 contains 19 residues. Trimming cost V 4 bases and J 7 bases; bases outside gene matches: 15. Germline lookup yields CDR1 KGHDR and CDR2 SFDVKD. CDR3 sequence: CATSDLGQGARFGDGELFF. CDR3 bases: TGTGCCACCAGTGACTTGGGACAGGGGGCTCGGTTTGGTGACGGGGAGCTGTTTTTT.

This clone turned up a few times. The chain recombines TRBV19 with TRBJ1-1; D possibly corresponds to TRBD1 (6 bases). The CDR3 is 15 amino acids. V dropped 8 bases and J dropped 0 bases, with 16 bases sitting between them. CDR1 and CDR2 (germline): LNHDA, SQIVND (reference sequence). Here the CDR3 reads CASGKGGGMNTEAFF. The CDR3 nucleotides read TGTGCCAGTGGTAAAGGCGGGGGCATGAACACTGAAGCTTTCTTT.

This chain joins TRBV4-2 and TRBJ1-6, with D possibly matching TRBD1 (6 bases). CDR1 and CDR2 from the germline V gene are LGHNA and YNFKEQ. V shed 1 base and J shed 17 bases, with 18 bases lying between them. The CDR3 totals 14 residues. CDR3 sequence: CASSQVGEGGPVHF. In DNA, the CDR3 is TGTGCCAGCAGCCAAGTGGGGGAGGGGGGGCCGGTCCACTTT.

The chain recombines TRBV15 with TRBJ1-6; possibly TRBD1 for D (6 bases). V shed 1 base and J shed 4 bases, with 14 bases lying between them. Germline CDR1 reads LNHNV; CDR2 reads YYDKDF (reference sequence). This CDR3 contains 17 residues. This CDR3 is CATSRARTGTYNSPLHF. In nucleotides, the CDR3 is TGTGCCACCAGCAGAGCTCGAACAGGGACATATAATTCACCCCTCCACTTT.

V is TRBV7-9 and J is TRBJ2-1; no definite D call. The germline gives CDR1 SEHNR, CDR2 FQNEAQ (reference sequence). This CDR3 has 12 amino acids. The V end was cut by 5 bases, the J end by 5 bases, with 7 bases between. DNA of the CDR3: TGTGCCAGCAGCCCCCGGGACAATGAGCAGTTCTTC. It yields the protein CASSPRDNEQFF.

This chain joins TRBV7-8 and TRBJ1-6, with 7 bases matching TRBD1. The CDR3 spans 17 residues. The germline CDR1 and CDR2 sequences are SGHVS and FQNEAQ. V gave up 4 bases and J gave up 5 bases; unmatched junction bases: 11. CDR3 sequence: CASSSKTGRGNNSPLHF. The CDR3 bases are TGTGCCAGCAGCTCCAAGACAGGGCGGGGAAATAATTCACCCCTCCACTTT. Full variable domain (rest looked up from reference TRBV7-8 and TRBJ1-6): GAGVSQSPRYKVAKRGQDVALRCDPISGHVSLFWYQQALGQGPEFLTYFQNEAQLDKSGLPSDRFFAERPEGSVSTLKIQRTQQEDSAVYLCASSSKTGRGNNSPLHFGNGTRLTVT.

The chain is built from TRBV4-1 and TRBJ2-1; 8 bases align to TRBD1. The CDR3 consists of 15 residues. Germline assignment: CDR1 MGHRA and CDR2 YSYEKL. J gave up 8 bases and V 1 base, and 7 bases lay outside the gene matches. The chain's CDR3 is CASSQGDRGLYEQFF. Here the CDR3 DNA reads TGCGCCAGCAGCCAAGGAGACAGGGGCCTCTATGAGCAGTTCTTC.